This T cell receptor beta chain was captured in a study of T cells in Graves' hyperthyroidism and ophthalmopathy. Across the whole study: The initial diagnosis was the point when peripheral blood was collected, ahead of any treatment.

Broader study findings: Onset of ophthalmopathy came a median 6.5 months after the model predicted it.

Researchers took RNA transcripts and amplified the TCR beta CDR3 regions from them. The primer set for the first-round RT-PCR of the TCR CDR3 was HTBI. TCRdb recomputed calls from the multiplex PCR reads with MiXCR, one row per CDR3 protein. This sample has about 720,000 distinct CDR3 sequences, with over 15% found just once. This clonotype has more than one count but fewer than ten. Antigen: not known. The sequenced material came from blood. This clonotype was obtained from a woman aged 45 to 65 with Graves' hyperthyroidism that later progressed to Graves' ophthalmopathy.

CDR3 nucleotides: TGTGCCAGCAGCAGCCTTGGACAGGCTTACACCGGGGAGCTGTTTTTT. Translation: CASSSLGQAYTGELFF. The V gene is TRBV11-3, the J gene TRBJ2-2; 7 nucleotides align to TRBD1. This CDR3 has 16 amino acids. The germline V gene has CDR1 SGHNT and CDR2 YENEEA. The V segment lost 5 bases and the J segment 3 bases; nucleotides outside the gene matches: 9.